This T cell receptor beta chain came from a study of blood T cell repertoires in COVID-19. Overall study context: T cells, B-cell-depleted T cells, or PBMCs supplied cDNA or gDNA.

Germline V lookup: CDR1 MNHNS, CDR2 SASEGT. CDR3 length: 15 amino acids. The germline V and J ends were trimmed by 3 bases and 0 bases, with 8 bases remaining between them. The cohort comprised adults aged about 18 to 100 years residing in under 30 US areas. Assay used: immunoSEQ multiplex PCR; TCRdb lists only in-frame clones, some missing. The sample lists some 140,000 clones; 84% were seen once. Material: PBMCs or T cells enriched from blood (not recorded which). V gene TRBV6-1 combines with J gene TRBJ2-2, with D perhaps TRBD2 (6 bases). The TCR was taken from a middle-aged man with acute COVID-19. The CDR3 DNA sequence: TGTGCCAGCAGTGAGCCGGGGGCGAACACCGGGGAGCTGTTTTTT. The encoded protein is CASSEPGANTGELFF.